The clone carrying this T cell receptor (beta chain) was observed a few times. What it binds is not known. Extracted RNA was reverse transcribed, and the resulting cDNA served as sequencing template. Clones were sequenced by immunoSEQ multiplex PCR, and TCRdb holds only the in-frame ones, with some missing. Here the sample spans some 120,000 clones, around 45% being singletons. The investigators collected lesional scalp punch biopsies and peripheral blood from alopecia areata patients. PBMCs served as the source from which CD4+ and CD8+ T cells were sorted. This entry comes from a study of CD8+ T cells in alopecia areata. Study-level points and caveats: For lesional scalp, especially alopecia totalis/universalis, clonality was higher than in normal scalp. When scalp samples are sequenced, resident alphabeta T cells of normal skin are also captured.

Sequenced sample: NKG2D-low CD8+ T cells sorted from blood. The TCR comes from a human donor with alopecia areata.

DNA of the CDR3: TGTGCCAGCAGTGAAGGGGGTGAGACCCAGTACTTC. Its protein is CASSEGGETQYF. This chain links TRBV2 with TRBJ2-5; D unresolved. Germline V CDR1 and CDR2: SNHLY, FYNNEI. V lost 1 base, J lost 5 bases, and 5 bases lay in between. CDR3 length: 12 residues.